What follows are 3 T cell receptor beta chains derived from one specimen sequenced in a study of cytomegalovirus exposure and HLA in healthy donors. Use of 60 Vbeta and 13 Jbeta primers characterized the PCR. TCRdb keeps only in-frame clones here, not all; method: immunoSEQ multiplex PCR. This sample yields approximately 97,000 clones, of which 81% are seen a single time; approximately 5.4% belongs to the top ten. Sequenced: PBMCs. These receptor sequences come from a man in his forties in good health and CMV-seropositive.

The rearrangement links TRBV5-1 to TRBJ1-2; D is ambiguous. Germline loops: CDR1 SGHRS, CDR2 YFSETQ. V lost 4 bases, J lost 8 bases, and 15 bases lay in between. This CDR3 contains 13 residues. The CDR3 reads CASSRPESGGYTF. CDR3 coding DNA: TGCGCCAGCAGCCGTCCTGAGAGCGGCGGCTACACCTTC.

The rearrangement links TRBV28 to TRBJ2-3; TRBD2 matches at 8 bases. Germline-derived CDR1 and CDR2 are MDHEN and SYDVKM. The CDR3 is 20 amino acids. After removal of 2 bases from V and 0 bases from J, the junction contained 16 bases not matched to a gene. The CDR3 is CASSLEASGLPLGSTDTQYF. CDR3 bases: TGTGCCAGCAGTTTAGAGGCTAGCGGGTTACCCTTAGGGAGCACAGATACGCAGTATTTT.

The chain carries TRBV28 and TRBJ1-2; a possible D gene is TRBD1 (6 bases). The germline V gene has CDR1 MDHEN and CDR2 SYDVKM. The CDR3 sequence is 16 residues long. The V end lost 6 bases, the J end lost 4 bases, and 21 bases lay between the germline ends. The DNA for the CDR3 is TGTGCCAGCAGAGCCCCAGGACAGACCAAAGGCTATGGCTACACCTTC. Its translation is CASRAPGQTKGYGYTF.